The 29 T cell receptor beta chains below all came from one sample that was sequenced in a study of shared clonotypes between healthy human individuals. Naive CD8 cells lacked CD45RO, underwent positive selection for CCR7 and left out terminally differentiated effector memory CD45RA+ cells. TCRdb's copy holds only in-frame clones and misses some; the assay was immunoSEQ multiplex PCR. The table has a few million clones, 93% seen once. The sequencing input was naive CD8+ T cells from PBMCs. These receptor sequences come from a man between 18 and 29 years old in good health. Some clones in this sample may be carry-over from other donors' samples.

J is TRBJ2-2 and V is TRBV9; D gene uncertain. V lost 4 bases, J lost 6 bases, and 10 bases lay in between. Germline-derived CDR1 and CDR2 are SGDLS and YYNGEE. The CDR3 has 13 residues. CDR3 sequence: CASSPPAAGELFF. The CDR3 nucleotides read TGTGCCAGCAGCCCCCCGGCGGCCGGGGAGCTGTTTTTT.

The CDR3 sequence is CASSQDLGLTGNTIYF. In DNA form, the CDR3 reads TGCGCCAGCAGCCAAGATTTAGGCCTAACTGGAAACACCATATATTTT. The chain links TRBV4-1 to TRBJ1-3; D not certain. Germline CDR1 and CDR2: MGHRA and YSYEKL. V shed 0 bases and J shed 2 bases, with 11 bases lying between them. This CDR3 has 16 amino acids.

This chain joins TRBV11-2 and TRBJ2-1; D is uncertain. The CDR3 extends over 12 amino acids. Germline loops: CDR1 SGHAT, CDR2 FQNNGV. The V end was cut by 3 bases, the J end by 6 bases, with 6 bases between. The DNA of the CDR3 is TGTGCCAGCAGCTTGGCTTTCAATGAGCAGTTCTTC. Its translation: CASSLAFNEQFF.

The CDR3 protein is CASSIAGVHTEAFF. DNA for the CDR3: TGTGCCAGTAGTATAGCAGGGGTTCACACTGAAGCTTTCTTT. This chain joins TRBV19 and TRBJ1-1; D might be TRBD1 (6 bases). The CDR3 sequence is 14 residues long. The V end lost 1 base, the J end lost 3 bases, and 9 bases lay between the germline ends. Germline-derived CDR1 and CDR2 are LNHDA and SQIVND (reference sequence).

V and J are TRBV4-3 and TRBJ1-5; D possibly corresponds to TRBD1 (5 bases). CDR1 is LGHNA and CDR2 is YSLEER in the germline V gene. The germline V and J ends were trimmed by 4 bases and 7 bases, with 11 bases remaining between them. The CDR3 contains 13 residues. The CDR3 coding sequence is TGCGCCAGCAGCCTCGCCCGGGGGCAGCCCCAGCATTTT. Amino acid sequence: CASSLARGQPQHF.

The V call is TRBV6-1, the J call TRBJ2-2; 7 positions agree with TRBD1. V lost 6 bases and J lost 9; bases outside the gene matches: 7. There are 13 residues in the CDR3. Germline V gene data show CDR1 as MNHNS and CDR2 as SASEGT. Here the CDR3 DNA reads TGTGCCAGCAGCGCAACAGGGGACCGGGAGCTGTTTTTT. Translating gives CASSATGDRELFF.

The V call is TRBV4-1, the J call TRBJ2-3; D might be TRBD1 or TRBD2, each matching 5 bases. Trimming removed 8 bases at V and 2 bases at J, with 14 bases between. CDR1 is MGHRA and CDR2 is YSYEKL in the germline V gene. The CDR3 contains 14 residues. The CDR3 loop is CASGERTYTDTQYF. The CDR3 nucleotides are TGCGCCAGCGGCGAGCGGACATACACAGATACGCAGTATTTT.

The chain uses TRBV6-1 and TRBJ1-1, with a tentative D call TRBD1 (5 bases). V lost 2 bases and J 4 bases, leaving 23 bases between the germline ends. The germline V gene has CDR1 MNHNS and CDR2 SASEGT. This CDR3 is 18 amino acids long. This CDR3 reads CASSERAVYDLGGTEAFF. CDR3 sequence (DNA): TGTGCCAGCAGTGAAAGGGCTGTATACGATTTGGGGGGCACTGAAGCTTTCTTT.

The chain recombines TRBV19 with TRBJ2-3; 8 bases align to TRBD1. This CDR3 spans 13 amino acids. V lost 8 bases and J lost 5; bases outside the gene matches: 6. Per germline, CDR1 LNHDA and CDR2 SQIVND (reference sequence). CDR3 nucleotide sequence: TGTGCCAGTGGGGACAGGCTTCGAGATACGCAGTATTTT. It encodes CASGDRLRDTQYF.

This clone has just one count. V is TRBV4-1 and J is TRBJ2-1; TRBD2 might be the D (6 bases). This CDR3 is built from 13 residues. Germline-derived CDR1 and CDR2 are MGHRA and YSYEKL. Trimming cost V 3 bases and J 8 bases, with 11 bases left between them. The CDR3 here is CASSQRERDEQFF. CDR3 nucleotides: TGCGCCAGCAGCCAGCGGGAAAGGGATGAGCAGTTCTTC.

The rearrangement joins TRBV7-9 to TRBJ2-7; either TRBD1 or TRBD2 may fit D (5 bases each). CDR1 and CDR2 from the germline V gene are SEHNR and FQNEAQ (reference sequence). Trimming took off 3 bases at V and 6 bases at J, with 12 bases between the two ends. This CDR3 is built from 13 residues. The CDR3 coding sequence is TGTGCCAGCAGCTTGGGCAGGGCGGGCGAGCAGTACTTC. This gives the protein CASSLGRAGEQYF.

The V gene is TRBV7-8, the J gene TRBJ2-7; D is perhaps TRBD1 (5 bases). Per the germline V gene, CDR1 is SGHVS and CDR2 is FQNEAQ. The length of the CDR3 is 14 residues. Trimming pared 1 base from V and 5 bases from J, leaving 12 bases between. CDR3 bases: TGTGCCAGCAGCTTAGTTTCCAGGGCCCACGAGCAGTACTTC. Its translation is CASSLVSRAHEQYF.

V and J are TRBV28 and TRBJ2-7, with TRBD2 matching over 14 bases. V lost 8 bases to trimming and J lost 3 bases; unmatched junction nucleotides: 3. Germline loops: CDR1 MDHEN, CDR2 SYDVKM. The CDR3 extends over 14 amino acids. This chain's CDR3 is CASLGLAGGYEQYF. CDR3 bases: TGTGCCAGCCTTGGACTAGCGGGAGGCTACGAGCAGTACTTC. Combining the CDR3 with reference TRBV28 and TRBJ2-7 gives the whole variable domain DVKVTQSSRYLVKRTGEKVFLECVQDMDHENMFWYRQDPGLGLRLIYFSYDVKMKEKGDIPEGYSVSREKKERFSLILESASTNQTSMYLCASLGLAGGYEQYFGPGTRLTVT.

The chain recombines TRBV11-2 with TRBJ2-3; the D gene could be TRBD1 or TRBD2 (5 bases each). CDR1 SGHAT and CDR2 FQNNGV come from the germline V gene. The V end was cut by 5 bases, the J end by 3 bases, with 12 bases between. This CDR3 contains 14 residues. The CDR3 DNA reads as TGTGCCAGCAGCCTGACATGGGGGACAGATACGCAGTATTTT. It encodes CASSLTWGTDTQYF.

In nucleotides, the CDR3 is TGTGCCAGCTCACTCGGGGGACCCTCGCTTTCAAACACCATATATTTT. Translation gives CASSLGGPSLSNTIYF. This sequence joins TRBV18 and TRBJ1-3; D possibly corresponds to TRBD1 (5 bases). The V gene's germline CDR1 is KGHSH and CDR2 LQKENI. This CDR3 has 16 amino acids. V was shortened by 4 bases and J by 6 bases, with 19 bases between the two germline ends. Complete variable domain (other parts from reference TRBV18 and TRBJ1-3): NAGVMQNPRHLVRRRGQEARLRCSPMKGHSHVYWYRQLPEEGLKFMVYLQKENIIDESGMPKERFSAEFPKEGPSILRIQQVVRGDSAAYFCASSLGGPSLSNTIYFGEGSWLTVV.

This chain connects TRBV29-1 to TRBJ2-1, with TRBD2 matching 7 bases. The CDR3 contains 14 residues. CDR1 SQVTM and CDR2 ANQGSEA come from the germline V gene. J was trimmed by 3 bases and V by 3 bases; bases with no gene match: 5. The chain's CDR3 is CSVEDLAVYNEQFF. The CDR3 nucleotides read TGCAGCGTTGAGGACCTAGCGGTCTACAATGAGCAGTTCTTC.

In this sample, this clone turned up once. This CDR3 is also generated by other DNA sequences in the sample. This chain uses TRBV27 with TRBJ2-3; D is undetermined. With 6 bases removed from V and 3 bases from J, the gap between germline ends came to 10 bases. This CDR3 contains 13 residues. In germline, CDR1 is MNHEY, CDR2 SMNVEV (reference sequence). The CDR3 region is CASSIAGTDTQYF. The DNA for the CDR3 is TGTGCCAGCAGCATTGCAGGTACAGATACGCAGTATTTT.

The chain couples TRBV28 to TRBJ2-3, with 12 bases identical to TRBD2. Germline V gene data show CDR1 as MDHEN and CDR2 as SYDVKM. J gave up 7 bases and V 5 bases, and 7 bases lay outside the gene matches. This CDR3 contains 15 residues. In nucleotides, the CDR3 is TGTGCCAGCAGTCCATGGACTAGCGGGATGAATACGCAGTATTTT. Protein sequence: CASSPWTSGMNTQYF.

In DNA form, the CDR3 reads TGCGCCAGCAGTGAGTCGGTCCGGAGATCGGTTAATCAGCCCCAGCATTTT. It specifies CASSESVRRSVNQPQHF. The rearrangement uses TRBV10-2 and TRBJ1-5; D ambiguous. Per germline, CDR1 WSHSY and CDR2 SAAADI. With 0 bases removed from V and 4 bases from J, the gap between germline ends came to 16 bases. CDR3 size: 17 residues.

V and J are TRBV30 and TRBJ2-1, with 13 bases fitting TRBD2. Trimming cost V 4 bases and J 6 bases; bases outside gene matches: 6. The germline V gene encodes CDR1 GTSNPN and CDR2 SVGIG (reference sequence). This CDR3 is built from 15 residues. The CDR3 loop reads CAWNLRLAGGNEQFF. CDR3 nucleotides: TGTGCCTGGAACCTAAGACTAGCGGGAGGCAATGAGCAGTTCTTC.

The CDR3 nucleotides read TGTGCCAGCAGTTTACTAAGCGGGGCATACGAGCAGTACTTC. Its protein product is CASSLLSGAYEQYF. The chain carries TRBV28 and TRBJ2-7; 7 bases fit TRBD2. J was trimmed by 4 bases and V by 2 bases; bases with no gene match: 5. This CDR3 spans 14 amino acids. CDR1 and CDR2 (germline): MDHEN, SYDVKM.

As to this clone: At the DNA level, this CDR3 is encoded by other sequences in the same sample as well. This chain joins TRBV6-5 and TRBJ2-5; D is unclear. The CDR3 is made up of 11 amino acids. Germline values: CDR1 MNHEY, CDR2 SVGAGI. V dropped 2 bases and J dropped 2 bases, with 0 bases sitting between them. The CDR3 DNA sequence: TGTGCCAGCAGTTACCAAGAGACCCAGTACTTC. Protein product: CASSYQETQYF.

The CDR3 loop is CASRSIGEGTDTQYF. The CDR3 nucleotides read TGTGCCAGCAGATCCATCGGAGAGGGCACAGATACGCAGTATTTT. The chain couples TRBV27 to TRBJ2-3; D remains ambiguous. The CDR3 is 15 residues long. V was pared by 6 bases and J by 1 base, with 14 bases between. The germline gives CDR1 MNHEY, CDR2 SMNVEV (reference sequence).

The V gene is TRBV2, the J gene TRBJ2-1; 10 nucleotides align to TRBD2. V shed 4 bases, J shed 4 bases, and the junction held 13 bases outside the gene matches. Germline-derived CDR1 and CDR2 are SNHLY and FYNNEI. The CDR3 length is 18 residues. The CDR3 nucleotides are TGTGCCAGCAGTGTGTCCCGCCCCAGCGGGAGGGATTACAATGAGCAGTTCTTC. It encodes CASSVSRPSGRDYNEQFF.

The chain has TRBV5-1 and TRBJ2-2; D unresolved. The CDR3 runs to 14 residues. Trimming removed 4 bases from V and 4 bases from J, with 11 bases in between. CDR1 SGHRS and CDR2 YFSETQ come from the germline V gene. This CDR3 is CASSPPGGTGELFF. Here the CDR3 DNA reads TGCGCCAGCAGCCCACCAGGTGGCACCGGGGAGCTGTTTTTT.

The rearrangement joins TRBV29-1 to TRBJ2-7, with 9 bases that match TRBD1. In germline, CDR1 is SQVTM, CDR2 ANQGSEA. The V and J ends lost 7 bases and 9 bases, in that order; junction bases with no gene match: 10. The CDR3 has 12 amino acids. Here the CDR3 reads CSARQTGGGQYF. DNA for the CDR3: TGCAGCGCCAGGCAGACAGGGGGAGGGCAGTACTTC.

This clone showed up just a few times. The sample holds other DNA sequences that translate to the same CDR3. The rearrangement joins TRBV7-9 to TRBJ1-1; possibly TRBD1 for D (5 bases). The V gene lost 1 base and the J gene lost 2 bases, with 8 bases spanning the gap. Germline V gene sequence: CDR1 SEHNR, CDR2 FQNEAQ (reference sequence). The length of the CDR3 is 14 residues. CDR3 residues: CASSLGGLNTEAFF. The CDR3 DNA reads as TGTGCCAGCAGCTTAGGGGGCCTCAACACTGAAGCTTTCTTT.

Note on this clone: This specimen includes other DNA sequences encoding the same CDR3. The chain is built from TRBV28 and TRBJ2-1; maybe TRBD1 (6 bases). The CDR3 consists of 14 residues. With 5 bases removed from V and 4 bases from J, the gap between germline ends came to 12 bases. Germline V CDR1 and CDR2: MDHEN, SYDVKM. The CDR3 loop is CASSAGQYYNEQFF. Here the CDR3 DNA reads TGTGCCAGCAGTGCCGGACAGTATTACAATGAGCAGTTCTTC. Together with reference TRBV28 and TRBJ2-1, the CDR3 gives the full variable domain: DVKVTQSSRYLVKRTGEKVFLECVQDMDHENMFWYRQDPGLGLRLIYFSYDVKMKEKGDIPEGYSVSREKKERFSLILESASTNQTSMYLCASSAGQYYNEQFFGPGTRLTVL.

This rearrangement joins TRBV9 to TRBJ2-2; 7 bases line up with TRBD1. Germline-derived CDR1 and CDR2 are SGDLS and YYNGEE. CDR3 length: 14 amino acids. Trimming at V came to 2 bases and at J to 7 bases, leaving 5 bases not matched to a gene. In nucleotides, the CDR3 is TGTGCCAGCAGCGTCCAACAGGGGAGCGGGGAGCTGTTTTTT. This translates into CASSVQQGSGELFF.